This TCR beta chain was recovered during a study of cytomegalovirus exposure and HLA in healthy donors. Across the whole study: Later analysis reported that the 130 or so validation repertoires shared the platform of the approximately 690 first-cohort repertoires.

Method: immunoSEQ multiplex PCR; TCRdb's copy keeps in-frame clones and lacks some. The sample lists about 330,000 clones, roughly 89% seen once, with 0.75% to 0.85% in the top ten. This clone turned up a few times. As yet, its antigen is unknown. Germline V gene data show CDR1 as SGDLS and CDR2 as YYNGEE. CDR3 size: 15 residues. J was trimmed by 9 bases and V by 0 bases; bases with no gene match: 11. Findings of the study overall: Accounts indicate the classifier identified cytomegalovirus status with strong specificity and sensitivity.

The TCR sequence derives from a woman aged 18-30 years in good health and CMV-seronegative. This chain links TRBV9 with TRBJ2-7, with TRBD1 matching 8 bases. Sample: PBMCs. Here the CDR3 DNA reads TGTGCCAGCAGCGTAGCTACGGGACAGGCGCTTCCGCAGTACTTC. Translating it yields CASSVATGQALPQYF.